These 28 T cell receptor beta chains were all obtained from the same sample, sequenced in a study of blood T cells in healthy people across ages. The authors ran a second PCR of roughly 6 to 12 cycles using a sample-barcoded 5' primer and a J-beta primer mix. TCRdb analysed the 5' RACE reads with MiXCR anew, one entry per CDR3 protein. The sample lists around 700,000 distinct CDR3 sequences, approximately 25% occurring once. This sample was shared with a second study, whose subject was T cells of mothers and their children.

Input material: blood. These receptors came from a boy between 10 and 17 years old in good health.

The chain uses TRBV11-1 and TRBJ2-5; TRBD2 matches at 8 bases. Germline lookup yields CDR1 SGHAT and CDR2 FQDESV (reference sequence). J was trimmed by 0 bases and V by 4 bases; bases with no gene match: 10. This CDR3 is built from 17 residues. CDR3 sequence (DNA): TGTGCCAGCAGCTCACTCGAACTAGCGGACCACCAAGAGACCCAGTACTTC. Amino acids: CASSSLELADHQETQYF.

V gene TRBV7-9 combines with J gene TRBJ1-3; 11 bases agree with TRBD1. The CDR3 is made up of 18 amino acids. Germline assignment: CDR1 SEHNR and CDR2 FQNEAQ (reference sequence). V lost 1 base and J lost 0; bases outside the gene matches: 5. Written as DNA, the CDR3 is TGTGCCAGCAGCTTAGTAACGGGACAGGGGGACTCTGGAAACACCATATATTTT. Protein sequence: CASSLVTGQGDSGNTIYF.

Only a few counts were recorded for this clonotype. This rearrangement joins TRBV10-3 to TRBJ2-2, with D perhaps matching TRBD1 (5 bases). This CDR3 is built from 18 residues. V lost 0 bases and J 7 bases, leaving 21 bases between the germline ends. Germline assignment: CDR1 ENHRY and CDR2 SYGVKD. CDR3 sequence: CAISESTLGSGRRGELFF. CDR3 DNA sequence: TGTGCCATCAGTGAGTCGACTCTAGGCTCAGGGCGTCGCGGGGAGCTGTTTTTT.

V gene TRBV10-2 combines with J gene TRBJ2-5; D might be TRBD2 (6 bases). The J call could be wrong; TRBJ2-1 is a better fit for the DNA end. This CDR3 spans 15 amino acids. Germline V gene lookup returns CDR1 WSHSY and CDR2 SAAADI. CDR3 loop: CASSELIAEDNEQFF. CDR3 coding DNA: TGCGCCAGCAGTGAGTTGATAGCGGAGGACAATGAGCAGTTCTTC.

The V gene is TRBV12-3 or TRBV12-4, the J gene TRBJ2-7, with 7 bases identical to TRBD2. This CDR3 spans 15 amino acids. With V trimmed by 7 bases and J by 1 base, 10 bases remained unmatched. The chain's CDR3 is CASTFGPGGSYEQYF. The DNA for the CDR3 is TGTGCCAGCACATTCGGGCCCGGGGGGTCCTACGAGCAGTACTTC.

The genes are TRBV5-1 and TRBJ2-1; 14 bases fit TRBD2. Germline CDR1 SGHRS, CDR2 YFSETQ. J was trimmed by 7 bases and V by 0 bases; bases with no gene match: 3. The CDR3 has 16 residues. The CDR3 reads CASSLATSGRENEQFF. The CDR3, as DNA: TGCGCCAGCAGCTTGGCGACTAGCGGGAGGGAAAATGAGCAGTTCTTC.

This clonotype was seen a few times. The chain joins TRBV2 to TRBJ2-5; D not resolved. The end of the DNA is better explained by TRBJ2-7, so the J call may be wrong. From germline, CDR1 is SNHLY and CDR2 FYNNEI. The CDR3 is made up of 13 amino acids. CDR3 bases: TGTGCCAGCAGTGAAGTACAGACCTACGAGCAGTACTTC. It is translated as CASSEVQTYEQYF.

This clonotype was picked up a small number of times. The rearrangement joins TRBV5-1 to TRBJ1-1; TRBD1 matches at 10 bases. Germline assignment: CDR1 SGHRS and CDR2 YFSETQ. This CDR3 is built from 14 residues. V trimming: 4 bases; J trimming: 6 bases; junction bases outside the gene matches: 6. CDR3 residues: CASSTDRGTSEAFF. DNA for the CDR3: TGCGCCAGCAGCACGGACAGGGGGACTTCTGAAGCTTTCTTT.

This clonotype showed up just a few times. The chain combines TRBV6-4 with TRBJ2-4; TRBD1 matches 9 bases. Germline CDR1 reads MRHNA; CDR2 reads SNTAGT. V lost 6 bases and J lost 2; bases outside the gene matches: 11. The CDR3 contains 17 residues. The DNA of the CDR3 is TGTGCCAGCAGGACCCTCGGACAGGGGCTTACCAAAAACATTCAGTACTTC. This encodes CASRTLGQGLTKNIQYF.

This clonotype was found a few times. The chain links TRBV6-1 to TRBJ2-2; 9 bases line up with TRBD1. V lost 5 bases, J lost 6 bases, and 13 bases stayed unmatched. From germline, CDR1 is MNHNS and CDR2 SASEGT. There are 17 residues in the CDR3. The chain's CDR3 is CASSPWPGQGNPGELFF. The DNA for the CDR3 is TGTGCCAGCAGTCCTTGGCCGGGACAGGGAAATCCCGGGGAGCTGTTTTTT.

This clonotype was counted between two and nine times. The chain has TRBV3-1 and TRBJ1-4; D gene unclear. CDR3 length: 16 residues. The germline V gene has CDR1 LGHDT and CDR2 YNNKEL (reference sequence). V lost 1 base, J lost 0 bases, and 9 bases lay in between. The DNA for the CDR3 is TGTGCCAGCAGCCAAGGATTCCCTGCAACTAATGAAAAACTGTTTTTT. This gives the protein CASSQGFPATNEKLFF.

This clonotype appeared a few times. This sequence joins TRBV29-1 and TRBJ1-2, with 10 bases matching TRBD1. V shed 4 bases, J shed 6 bases, and the junction held 5 bases outside the gene matches. The germline gives CDR1 SQVTM, CDR2 ANQGSEA. The CDR3 runs 13 residues. CDR3 in amino acids: CSVGGTGVDGYTF. CDR3 DNA: TGCAGCGTTGGGGGGACAGGGGTAGATGGCTACACCTTC.

This clonotype was counted a few times. The chain carries TRBV6-5 and TRBJ2-5; D is unclear. The CDR3 loop spans 13 amino acids. The V gene lost 1 base and the J gene lost 0 bases, with 3 bases spanning the gap. CDR1 is MNHEY and CDR2 is SVGAGI in the germline V gene. CDR3 DNA sequence: TGTGCCAGCAGTTACTACTACCAAGAGACCCAGTACTTC. Protein sequence: CASSYYYQETQYF.

The chain uses TRBV3-1 and TRBJ1-5; the match to TRBD1 covers 10 bases. Germline V gene lookup returns CDR1 LGHDT and CDR2 YNNKEL (reference sequence). Unmatched junction bases numbered 22, after V lost 1 base and J lost 4 bases. The CDR3 has 22 amino acids. The CDR3 DNA follows: TGTGCCAGCAGCCAAGTTTCTCCAATGGGACAGGGGACAACTGTCTCTAATCAGCCCCAGCATTTT. Translated, it gives CASSQVSPMGQGTTVSNQPQHF. Combining the CDR3 with reference TRBV3-1 and TRBJ1-5 gives the whole variable domain DTAVSQTPKYLVTQMGNDKSIKCEQNLGHDTMYWYKQDSKKFLKIMFSYNNKELIINETVPNRFSPKSPDKAHLNLHINSLELGDSAVYFCASSQVSPMGQGTTVSNQPQHFGDGTRLSIL.

The rearrangement joins TRBV12-5 to TRBJ2-1; D unresolved. Germline CDR1 LGHNT, CDR2 FRNRAP. The CDR3 length is 14 residues. V gave up 2 bases and J gave up 7 bases, with 12 bases separating them. The CDR3 DNA reads as TGTGCTAGTGGTTTGCAAGATGCTTCAAATGAGCAGTTCTTC. It yields the protein CASGLQDASNEQFF.

This clonotype was seen a few times. The rearrangement joins TRBV12-3 or TRBV12-4 to TRBJ2-1; 9 bases are shared with TRBD1. This CDR3 has 14 amino acids. The V gene end was trimmed by 6 bases and the J gene end by 8 bases; junction bases not matched to a gene: 8. CDR3 loop: CASSLGQGRYEQFF. CDR3 coding DNA: TGTGCCAGCAGCCTAGGACAGGGGAGATATGAGCAGTTCTTC.

This clonotype has a handful of counts. The V and J genes are TRBV28 and TRBJ1-5; tentatively, D is TRBD1 (5 bases). The germline V and J ends were trimmed by 4 bases and 7 bases, with 20 bases remaining between them. Germline V gene sequence: CDR1 MDHEN, CDR2 SYDVKM. The CDR3 has 16 amino acids. For the CDR3, the DNA is TGTGCCAGCAGTTCCGAGGGGCGTGGGGTCGGACAGCCCCAGCATTTT. Translation gives CASSSEGRGVGQPQHF.

This clonotype turned up a few times. V and J are TRBV20-1 and TRBJ2-1, with 7 bases that match TRBD2. CDR1 and CDR2 from the germline V gene are DFQATT and SNEGSKA (reference sequence). CDR3 length equals 12 residues. V shed 5 bases, J shed 9 bases, and the junction held 7 bases outside the gene matches. The CDR3 loop is CSAQTSEVEQFF. DNA for the CDR3: TGCAGTGCTCAAACTAGCGAAGTTGAGCAGTTCTTC.

Ten or more counts support this clonotype. The gene calls are TRBV10-3 and TRBJ1-4, with D possibly being TRBD1 (5 bases). This CDR3 has 13 residues. Germline V gene sequence: CDR1 ENHRY, CDR2 SYGVKD. Trimming took off 4 bases at V and 3 bases at J, with 6 bases between the two ends. The CDR3 sequence is CAISGGANEKLFF. Written as DNA, the CDR3 is TGTGCCATCAGTGGGGGGGCTAATGAAAAACTGTTTTTT.

This clonotype was picked up a small number of times. The chain recombines TRBV27 with TRBJ2-7; a possible D gene is TRBD1 (7 bases). Trimming left V 3 bases short and J 3 bases short, with 15 bases between. Germline CDR1 reads MNHEY; CDR2 reads SMNVEV (reference sequence). The CDR3 totals 15 residues. In DNA, the CDR3 is TGTGCCAGCAGTTTTAGGCGGGACAGTTTCTACGAGCAGTACTTC. Amino acids: CASSFRRDSFYEQYF.

This clonotype has just a few counts. The chain is built from TRBV19 and TRBJ1-4; TRBD1 aligns across 9 bases. V shed 1 base and J 8 bases; nucleotides not matched to a gene: 23. Germline V gene sequence: CDR1 LNHDA, CDR2 SQIVND (reference sequence). The CDR3 totals 21 residues. CDR3 in DNA: TGTGCCAGTAGTATAGCCTTACCGGGACAGGGTTTTTTTGTGTATCCGGAAAAACTGTTTTTT. This translates into CASSIALPGQGFFVYPEKLFF.

This clonotype has ten or more counts. The rearrangement links TRBV7-2 to TRBJ2-5, with 9 bases fitting TRBD1. Germline V gives CDR1 SGHTA, CDR2 FQGNSA. The J segment lost 3 bases and the V segment lost 4 bases, leaving 12 bases of the junction unmatched. This CDR3 comprises 17 residues. The CDR3 spells CASSSEIRGTGKETQYF. The CDR3 coding sequence is TGTGCCAGCAGCTCCGAAATTAGGGGGACAGGGAAAGAGACCCAGTACTTC.

Only a few counts were recorded for this clonotype. The DNA for the CDR3 is TGCGCCAGCAGCCAACCGACTAGCGCCAAAAACATTCAGTACTTC. This encodes CASSQPTSAKNIQYF. This chain links TRBV4-1 with TRBJ2-4; 7 bases map to TRBD2. This CDR3 is 15 amino acids long. Germline trimming cut 2 bases from V and 1 base from J; bases unmatched to any gene: 2. Germline assignment: CDR1 MGHRA and CDR2 YSYEKL.

This chain joins TRBV7-2 and TRBJ2-7, with D possibly matching TRBD2 (6 bases). The germline V gene encodes CDR1 SGHTA and CDR2 FQGNSA. The ends were cut back, 4 bases at V and 5 bases at J, with 18 bases in the middle. The CDR3 extends over 15 amino acids. CDR3 in amino acids: CASSSSVAEAHEQYF. The CDR3 DNA reads as TGTGCCAGCAGCTCCTCAGTAGCGGAGGCCCACGAGCAGTACTTC. The full variable domain, in which reference TRBV7-2 and TRBJ2-7 provide the parts outside the CDR3, is GAGVSQSPSNKVTEKGKDVELRCDPISGHTALYWYRQSLGQGLEFLIYFQGNSAPDKSGLPSDRFSAERTGGSVSTLTIQRTQQEDSAVYLCASSSSVAEAHEQYFGPGTRLTVT.

This clonotype was seen more than once but under ten times. Here the CDR3 DNA reads TGCAGTGCTAGAGCGACTAGCGTCACAGATACGCAGTATTTT. Its translation is CSARATSVTDTQYF. The V gene is TRBV20-1, the J gene TRBJ2-3, with 8 positions matching TRBD2. This CDR3 has 14 amino acids. CDR1 and CDR2 from the germline V gene are DFQATT and SNEGSKA (reference sequence). V shed 1 base and J 2 bases; nucleotides not matched to a gene: 2.

The genes are TRBV20-1 and TRBJ1-2; no reliable D call. This CDR3 spans 15 amino acids. Trimming took 5 bases from V and 8 from J, leaving 24 bases between them. Germline values: CDR1 DFQATT, CDR2 SNEGSKA (reference sequence). The CDR3 reads CSAWNYQVQVGGYTF. DNA of the CDR3: TGCAGTGCTTGGAATTATCAGGTCCAAGTCGGCGGCTACACCTTC.

This clonotype was detected a few times. The chain links TRBV20-1 to TRBJ2-5; weak D call: TRBD2 (6 bases). With 3 bases removed from V and 5 bases from J, the gap between germline ends came to 16 bases. CDR1 is DFQATT, CDR2 SNEGSKA, per germline (reference sequence). This CDR3 comprises 14 residues. As DNA, the CDR3 is TGCAGTGCTAGTAGGGCTAGCGTAGTGGAGACCCAGTACTTC. This encodes CSASRASVVETQYF.

V is TRBV28 and J is TRBJ1-2; D remains unclear. Between the trimmed V and J ends, which lost 5 bases and 7 bases, there was a span of 8 bases. CDR1 is MDHEN, CDR2 SYDVKM, per germline. The CDR3 spans 11 residues. DNA for the CDR3: TGTGCCAGCAGTGGCGACCCTGGCTACACCTTC. It translates to CASSGDPGYTF.